These 11 T cell receptor beta chains came from one sample sequenced in a study of CD8 T cells in ankylosing spondylitis. These TCRs are of unknown antigen specificity. From the 5' RACE reads, TCRdb called clonotypes with MiXCR, one entry per CDR3 protein. The sample has about 800,000 distinct CDR3 sequences; over 9.5% are singletons. Regarding the study as a whole: What appeared characteristic of ankylosing spondylitis blood was a TCR beta motif of fewer than ten highly homologous variants.

Material for sequencing was blood, either unsorted or a sorted T cell fraction (not recorded which). All receptors derive from a male donor with ankylosing spondylitis.

This clonotype has more than one count but fewer than ten. The chain links TRBV7-2 to TRBJ1-4; D remains ambiguous. Trimming took off 5 bases at V and 17 bases at J, with 27 bases between the two ends. CDR3 size: 15 residues. From germline, CDR1 is SGHTA and CDR2 FQGNSA. CDR3 region: CASSHSLPFLGEVFF. The DNA of the CDR3 is TGTGCCAGCAGCCACTCACTCCCCTTCCTCGGCGAGGTCTTTTTT.

This chain connects TRBV5-1 to TRBJ2-1; 7 bases line up with TRBD2. V dropped 4 bases and J dropped 4; count of bases not matched to a gene: 8. CDR1 is SGHRS, CDR2 YFSETQ, per germline. The CDR3 contains 15 residues. CDR3 coding DNA: TGCGCCAGCAGCCGGGGGGACTACCGGTACAATGAGCAGTTCTTC. Amino acids: CASSRGDYRYNEQFF.

The table lists this clonotype with many counts. The V gene is TRBV7-2, the J gene TRBJ1-5; TRBD1 might be the D (6 bases). Trimming removed 4 bases at V and 1 base at J, with 14 bases between. This CDR3 comprises 16 residues. Germline assignment: CDR1 SGHTA and CDR2 FQGNSA. The CDR3 spells CASSSLGALSNQPQHF. For the CDR3, the DNA is TGTGCCAGCAGCTCGCTGGGGGCGTTAAGCAATCAGCCCCAGCATTTT.

The genes are TRBV29-1 and TRBJ2-5; D is perhaps TRBD1 or TRBD2 (5 bases each). The CDR3 is 16 amino acids. V lost 7 bases and J 1 base, leaving 22 bases between the germline ends. CDR1 is SQVTM and CDR2 is ANQGSEA in the germline V gene. The CDR3 coding sequence is TGCAGCGCCAAAAGGGGCCTAGCATCAATCCAAGAGACCCAGTACTTC. It yields the protein CSAKRGLASIQETQYF.

This clonotype has a count of ten or more. The J gene is TRBJ2-3, the V gene TRBV29-1; D call uncertain. The CDR3 sequence is 13 residues long. Germline V gene sequence: CDR1 SQVTM, CDR2 ANQGSEA. V lost 7 bases to trimming and J lost 0 bases, with 11 bases between them. CDR3 amino acids: CSARWASTDTQYF. CDR3 bases: TGCAGCGCCCGGTGGGCTAGCACAGATACGCAGTATTTT.

The J gene is TRBJ2-1, the V gene TRBV10-3; D not certain. The germline CDR1 and CDR2 sequences are ENHRY and SYGVKD. This CDR3 is built from 12 residues. The V and J ends lost 3 bases and 5 bases respectively, with 5 bases between them. CDR3 region: CAISDQDNEQFF. The DNA of the CDR3 is TGTGCCATCAGTGATCAAGACAATGAGCAGTTCTTC.

Only a few counts were recorded for this clonotype. The V call is TRBV24-1, the J call TRBJ2-2; D may be TRBD2 (6 bases). Germline V CDR1 and CDR2: KGHDR, SFDVKD. V lost 4 bases and J 4 bases, leaving 15 bases between the germline ends. This CDR3 comprises 16 residues. For the CDR3, the DNA is TGTGCCACCAGTGACCCCTCTGGACTACTCACCGGGGAGCTGTTTTTT. This sequence encodes CATSDPSGLLTGELFF.

This clonotype was seen many times. The rearrangement uses TRBV12-3 or TRBV12-4 and TRBJ1-1; maybe TRBD1 (5 bases). The CDR3 consists of 16 residues. With 6 bases removed from V and 0 bases from J, the gap between germline ends came to 17 bases. CDR3 sequence reads: CASRPRGGGMNTEAFF. The DNA for the CDR3 is TGTGCCAGCAGACCCCGCGGCGGGGGGATGAACACTGAAGCTTTCTTT.

This clonotype was seen more than once but under ten times. The rearrangement links TRBV10-3 to TRBJ2-5; D is unclear. Germline CDR1 and CDR2: ENHRY and SYGVKD. The germline V and J ends were trimmed by 4 bases and 4 bases, with 7 bases remaining between them. This CDR3 has 12 amino acids. The CDR3 coding sequence is TGTGCCATCAGTGGTCACGGAGAGACCCAGTACTTC. Translated, it gives CAISGHGETQYF.

This clonotype was counted only a few times. The CDR3 here is CASAYFGTSGRSETQYF. Here the CDR3 DNA reads TGCGCCAGCGCGTACTTCGGGACTAGCGGGAGGAGCGAGACCCAGTACTTC. This chain connects TRBV5-1 to TRBJ2-5; 15 nucleotides line up with TRBD2. Unmatched junction bases numbered 12, after V lost 7 bases and J lost 5 bases. This CDR3 is built from 17 residues. CDR1 and CDR2 (germline): SGHRS, YFSETQ.

There are many counts of this clonotype. The V gene is TRBV5-1, the J gene TRBJ2-7; tentatively, D is TRBD2 (6 bases). CDR3 length equals 14 residues. V was pared by 5 bases and J by 5 bases, with 17 bases between. Germline-derived CDR1 and CDR2 are SGHRS and YFSETQ. Here the CDR3 reads CASRSLGGGDEQYF. In DNA form, the CDR3 reads TGCGCCAGCAGATCCCTGGGGGGAGGCGACGAGCAGTACTTC.